Presented here are 18 T cell receptor beta chains from one specimen sequenced in a study of OX40 agonist ivuxolimab in advanced cancers. Library generation was performed with the immunoSEQ multiplex PCR assay. TCRdb took over this immuneACCESS table, retaining in-frame rearrangements with V and J assigned. Such tables are incomplete; in checked studies, under half of the missing clones stem from an unresolved V gene, and the remainder is unexplained. Across this sample there are 82,000 or so clones, with roughly 92% seen only once. Together, the top ten hold over 0.6% of the sample. The sequencing used CD4+ or CD8+ T cells sorted from blood, collected in a trial of the OX40 agonist ivuxolimab. The receptors shown here come from an adult with an advanced solid tumor such as melanoma, head and neck, liver or kidney cancer.

This clone was seen a single time. The chain combines TRBV18 with TRBJ2-3, with D tentatively TRBD1 (5 bases). The CDR3 length is 16 residues. From germline, CDR1 is KGHSH and CDR2 LQKENI. The V and J ends lost 2 bases and 3 bases respectively, with 15 bases between them. In nucleotides, the CDR3 is TGTGCCAGCTCACCAACCCCCCGGCGACAGACAGATACGCAGTATTTT. Protein product: CASSPTPRRQTDTQYF. The variable domain in full, completed from reference TRBV18 and TRBJ2-3, reads NAGVMQNPRHLVRRRGQEARLRCSPMKGHSHVYWYRQLPEEGLKFMVYLQKENIIDESGMPKERFSAEFPKEGPSILRIQQVVRGDSAAYFCASSPTPRRQTDTQYFGPGTRLTVL.

This chain's CDR3 is CASSTPGQAHEQYF. The CDR3 DNA sequence: TGTGCCAGCAGCACCCCGGGACAGGCCCACGAGCAGTACTTC. The rearrangement joins TRBV5-5 to TRBJ2-7; 8 bases are shared with TRBD1. Germline values: CDR1 SGHKS, CDR2 YYEKEE (reference sequence). The trim removed 4 bases at V and 5 bases at J, leaving 8 bases unmatched. This CDR3 has 14 residues.

In its sample, this clone was seen once. V is TRBV2 and J is TRBJ1-3; the D is unclear. Per germline, CDR1 SNHLY and CDR2 FYNNEI. The CDR3 length is 14 residues. V lost 2 bases and J 0 bases, leaving 5 bases between the germline ends. As DNA, the CDR3 is TGTGCCAGCAGTGAAAGCAGCTCTGGAAACACCATATATTTT. This gives the protein CASSESSSGNTIYF. Filled out from reference TRBV2 and TRBJ1-3, the complete variable domain reads EPEVTQTPSHQVTQMGQEVILRCVPISNHLYFYWYRQILGQKVEFLVSFYNNEISEKSEIFDDQFSVERPDGSNFTLKIRSTKLEDSAMYFCASSESSSGNTIYFGEGSWLTVV.

The CDR3, as DNA: TGTGCCAGCAAGCAGGGGTGGGTTAGCACAGATACGCAGTATTTT. The encoded protein is CASKQGWVSTDTQYF. The V gene is TRBV25-1, the J gene TRBJ2-3; maybe TRBD1 (6 bases). V was pared by 7 bases and J by 0 bases, with 14 bases between. CDR1 is MGHDK, CDR2 SYGVNS, per germline. The CDR3 extends over 15 amino acids.

The chain has TRBV5-1 and TRBJ2-7, with 7 bases that match TRBD2. V lost 4 bases and J lost 4; bases outside the gene matches: 8. Germline V gene sequence: CDR1 SGHRS, CDR2 YFSETQ. This CDR3 contains 14 residues. DNA for the CDR3: TGCGCCAGCAGCCTGGGAGGGGTAACGTACGAGCAGTACTTC. Its protein is CASSLGGVTYEQYF.

The chain combines TRBV18 with TRBJ2-3, with D hard to call. V was cut by 4 bases and J by 3 bases, with 17 bases left in between. The V gene's germline CDR1 is KGHSH and CDR2 LQKENI. This CDR3 has 16 residues. CDR3 in amino acids: CASSLRSPPDTDTQYF. For the CDR3, the DNA is TGTGCCAGCTCACTGAGGTCTCCCCCAGATACAGATACGCAGTATTTT.

J is TRBJ2-2 and V is TRBV19, with D perhaps TRBD2 (6 bases). Germline assignment: CDR1 LNHDA and CDR2 SQIVND (reference sequence). V lost 7 bases, J lost 1 base, and 16 bases lay in between. This CDR3 comprises 16 residues. CDR3 bases: TGTGCCAGTACCCACCCGCTCGGGGGGAACACCGGGGAGCTGTTTTTT. It yields the protein CASTHPLGGNTGELFF.

V gene TRBV28 combines with J gene TRBJ1-2; 7 bases map to TRBD1. This CDR3 region has 14 residues. J lost 4 bases, V lost 7 bases, and 9 bases had no gene match. CDR1 and CDR2 from the germline V gene are MDHEN and SYDVKM. This CDR3 reads CASNSGTAVYGYTF. The CDR3 DNA reads as TGTGCCAGCAATTCCGGGACAGCGGTCTATGGCTACACCTTC.

The V and J genes are TRBV7-9 and TRBJ1-4; D ambiguous. Germline CDR1 reads SEHNR; CDR2 reads FQNEAQ (reference sequence). The length of the CDR3 is 11 residues. With 5 bases removed from V and 4 bases from J, the gap between germline ends came to 2 bases. This CDR3 reads CASSVNEKLFF. The DNA for the CDR3 is TGTGCCAGCAGCGTTAATGAAAAACTGTTTTTT.

The chain couples TRBV7-2 to TRBJ1-3; D is possibly TRBD1 (5 bases). The germline gives CDR1 SGHTA, CDR2 FQGNSA. V dropped 7 bases and J dropped 1 base, with 11 bases sitting between them. The CDR3 sequence is 14 residues long. The CDR3 reads CASIDRGSGNTIYF. CDR3 DNA: TGTGCCAGCATAGACAGAGGGTCTGGAAACACCATATATTTT.

This clone was observed once. The chain is built from TRBV18 and TRBJ1-5; TRBD1 agrees at 7 bases. Trimming cost V 5 bases and J 5 bases; bases outside gene matches: 6. Per the germline V gene, CDR1 is KGHSH and CDR2 is LQKENI. The CDR3 is made up of 14 amino acids. The CDR3 DNA reads as TGTGCCAGCTCAGTCGGGACAGCGGATCAGCCCCAGCATTTT. It is translated as CASSVGTADQPQHF.

The chain carries TRBV5-4 and TRBJ2-1; tentatively, D is TRBD2 (6 bases). V dropped 5 bases and J dropped 4 bases, with 13 bases sitting between them. The CDR3 consists of 14 residues. Germline CDR1 reads SGHNT; CDR2 reads YYREEE (reference sequence). The CDR3 reads CASSLPGSYNEQFF. CDR3 DNA sequence: TGTGCCAGCAGTCTTCCCGGGAGTTACAATGAGCAGTTCTTC.

This chain uses TRBV9 with TRBJ1-6; tentatively, D is TRBD1 (5 bases). V lost 0 bases and J 7 bases, leaving 8 bases between the germline ends. CDR1 and CDR2 from the germline V gene are SGDLS and YYNGEE. CDR3 length: 14 residues. CDR3 in amino acids: CASSVGGSNSPLHF. CDR3 nucleotide sequence: TGTGCCAGCAGCGTAGGGGGGTCCAATTCACCCCTCCACTTT.

V and J are TRBV9 and TRBJ2-6, with 10 nucleotides matching TRBD2. V gave up 5 bases and J gave up 0 bases; unmatched junction bases: 5. Germline lookup yields CDR1 SGDLS and CDR2 YYNGEE. This CDR3 is 17 amino acids long. The DNA of the CDR3 is TGTGCCAGCAGTGTTGGACTAGCGGTCTCTGGGGCCAACGTCCTGACTTTC. Residues: CASSVGLAVSGANVLTF.

J is TRBJ2-2 and V is TRBV9; the D call may be TRBD1 or TRBD2 (5 bases each). The V gene lost 0 bases and the J gene lost 5 bases, with 8 bases spanning the gap. Germline V gene data show CDR1 as SGDLS and CDR2 as YYNGEE. The CDR3 is made up of 14 amino acids. The CDR3 DNA follows: TGTGCCAGCAGCGTAGCCAGGGAGACCGGGGAGCTGTTTTTT. This codes for CASSVARETGELFF.

The chain joins TRBV9 to TRBJ2-1; a weak D match, TRBD2 (6 bases). The CDR3 has 15 amino acids. Per the germline V gene, CDR1 is SGDLS and CDR2 is YYNGEE. V lost 3 bases to trimming and J lost 6 bases, with 16 bases between them. The CDR3 sequence is CASSAKAMTSNEQFF. CDR3 bases: TGTGCCAGCAGCGCCAAGGCCATGACTAGCAATGAGCAGTTCTTC. The whole variable domain, filled in from reference TRBV9 and TRBJ2-1, reads DSGVTQTPKHLITATGQRVTLRCSPRSGDLSVYWYQQSLDQGLQFLIQYYNGEERAKGNILERFSAQQFPDLHSELNLSSLELGDSALYFCASSAKAMTSNEQFFGPGTRLTVL.

The chain combines TRBV7-2 with TRBJ2-1; perhaps D is TRBD1 or TRBD2 (5 bases each). In germline, CDR1 is SGHTA, CDR2 FQGNSA. The CDR3 sequence is 16 residues long. V dropped 4 bases and J dropped 2 bases, with 15 bases sitting between them. The CDR3 coding sequence is TGTGCCAGCAGCTCCCCCGGGACGCATACCTACAATGAGCAGTTCTTC. This sequence encodes CASSSPGTHTYNEQFF.

This sequence joins TRBV5-1 and TRBJ2-5, with 7 bases matching TRBD2. Germline values: CDR1 SGHRS, CDR2 YFSETQ. The CDR3 is made up of 17 amino acids. Germline trimming cut 4 bases from V and 4 bases from J; bases unmatched to any gene: 16. This chain's CDR3 is CASSPPSGIGVGETQYF. CDR3 DNA: TGCGCCAGCAGCCCCCCCAGCGGGATAGGGGTAGGAGAGACCCAGTACTTC.